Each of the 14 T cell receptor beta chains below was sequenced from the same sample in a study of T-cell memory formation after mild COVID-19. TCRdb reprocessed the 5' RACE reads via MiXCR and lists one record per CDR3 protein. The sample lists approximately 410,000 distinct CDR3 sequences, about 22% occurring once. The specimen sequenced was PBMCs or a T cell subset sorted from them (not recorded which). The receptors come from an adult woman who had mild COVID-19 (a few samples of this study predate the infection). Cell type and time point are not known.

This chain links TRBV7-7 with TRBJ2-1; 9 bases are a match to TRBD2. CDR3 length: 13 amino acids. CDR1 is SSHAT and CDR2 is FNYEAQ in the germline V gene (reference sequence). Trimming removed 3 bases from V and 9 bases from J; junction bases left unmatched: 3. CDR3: CASSLRGGFEQFF. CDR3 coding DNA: TGTGCCAGCAGCTTGCGGGGGGGCTTTGAGCAGTTCTTC.

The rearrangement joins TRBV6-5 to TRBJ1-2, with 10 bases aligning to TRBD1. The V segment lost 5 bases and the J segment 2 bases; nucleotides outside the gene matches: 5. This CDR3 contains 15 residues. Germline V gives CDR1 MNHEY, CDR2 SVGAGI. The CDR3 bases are TGTGCCAGCAGTCAACCGGGACAGGGGAACTATGGCTACACCTTC. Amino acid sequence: CASSQPGQGNYGYTF.

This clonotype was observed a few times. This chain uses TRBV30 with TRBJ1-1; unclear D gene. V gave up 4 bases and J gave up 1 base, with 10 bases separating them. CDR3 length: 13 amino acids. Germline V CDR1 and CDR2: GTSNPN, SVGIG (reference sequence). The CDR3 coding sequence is TGTGCCTGGAACTCTGAGGGGAACACTGAAGCTTTCTTT. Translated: CAWNSEGNTEAFF.

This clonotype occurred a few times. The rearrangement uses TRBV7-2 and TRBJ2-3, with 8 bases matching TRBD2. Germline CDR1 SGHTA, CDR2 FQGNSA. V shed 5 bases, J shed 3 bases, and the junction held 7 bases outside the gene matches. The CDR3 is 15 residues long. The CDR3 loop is CASSPTAGVTDTQYF. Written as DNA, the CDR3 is TGTGCCAGCAGCCCCACAGCGGGGGTAACAGATACGCAGTATTTT. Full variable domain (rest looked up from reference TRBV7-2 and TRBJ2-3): GAGVSQSPSNKVTEKGKDVELRCDPISGHTALYWYRQSLGQGLEFLIYFQGNSAPDKSGLPSDRFSAERTGGSVSTLTIQRTQQEDSAVYLCASSPTAGVTDTQYFGPGTRLTVL.

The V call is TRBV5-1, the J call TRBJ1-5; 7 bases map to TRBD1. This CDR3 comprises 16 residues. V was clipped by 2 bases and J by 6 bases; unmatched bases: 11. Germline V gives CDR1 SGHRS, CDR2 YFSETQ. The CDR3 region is CASSLPGYRGTQPQHF. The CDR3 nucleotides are TGCGCCAGCAGCTTACCTGGGTACAGGGGAACTCAGCCCCAGCATTTT.

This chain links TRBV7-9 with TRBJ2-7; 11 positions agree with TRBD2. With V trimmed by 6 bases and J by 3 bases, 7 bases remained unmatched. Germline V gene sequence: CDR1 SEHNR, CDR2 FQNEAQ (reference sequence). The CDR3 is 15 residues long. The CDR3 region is CASSPSGRRGYEQYF. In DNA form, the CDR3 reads TGTGCCAGCAGTCCTAGCGGGAGGAGGGGCTACGAGCAGTACTTC.

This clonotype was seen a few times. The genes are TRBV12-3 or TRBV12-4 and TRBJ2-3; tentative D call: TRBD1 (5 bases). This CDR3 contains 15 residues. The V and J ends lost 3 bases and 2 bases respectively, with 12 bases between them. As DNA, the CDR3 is TGTGCCAGCAGTTTTACAGGCGCCTACACAGATACGCAGTATTTT. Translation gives CASSFTGAYTDTQYF.

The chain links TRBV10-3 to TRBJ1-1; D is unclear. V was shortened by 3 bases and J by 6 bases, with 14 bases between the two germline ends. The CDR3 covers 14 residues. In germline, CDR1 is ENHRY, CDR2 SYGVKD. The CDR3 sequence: CAISELVGGSEAFF. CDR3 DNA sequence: TGTGCCATCAGTGAATTAGTAGGAGGTTCTGAAGCTTTCTTT.

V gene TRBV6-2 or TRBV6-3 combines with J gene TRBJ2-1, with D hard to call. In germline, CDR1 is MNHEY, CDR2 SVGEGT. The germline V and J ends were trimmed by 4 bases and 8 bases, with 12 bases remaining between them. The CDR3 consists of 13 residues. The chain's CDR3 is CASSWMGLDEQFF. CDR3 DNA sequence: TGTGCCAGCAGTTGGATGGGGTTAGATGAGCAGTTCTTC.

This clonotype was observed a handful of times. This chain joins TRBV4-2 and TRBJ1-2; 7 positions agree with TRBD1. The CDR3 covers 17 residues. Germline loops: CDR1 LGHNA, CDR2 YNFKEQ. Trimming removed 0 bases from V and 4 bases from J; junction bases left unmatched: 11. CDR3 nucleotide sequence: TGTGCCAGCAGCCAAGAAGGCGGTGCGGACAGGATCTATGGCTACACCTTC. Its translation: CASSQEGGADRIYGYTF.

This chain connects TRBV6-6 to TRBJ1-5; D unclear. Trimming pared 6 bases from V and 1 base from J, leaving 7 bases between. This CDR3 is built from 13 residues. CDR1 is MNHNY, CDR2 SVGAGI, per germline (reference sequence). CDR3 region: CASSPESNQPQHF. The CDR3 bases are TGTGCCAGCAGCCCCGAAAGCAATCAGCCCCAGCATTTT.

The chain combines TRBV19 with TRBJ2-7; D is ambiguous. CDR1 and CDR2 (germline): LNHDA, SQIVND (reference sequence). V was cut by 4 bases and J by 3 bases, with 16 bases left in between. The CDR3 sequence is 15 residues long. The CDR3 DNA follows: TGTGCCAGTAGTACCGCAGTCATTGCAGGCTACGAGCAGTACTTC. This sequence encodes CASSTAVIAGYEQYF.

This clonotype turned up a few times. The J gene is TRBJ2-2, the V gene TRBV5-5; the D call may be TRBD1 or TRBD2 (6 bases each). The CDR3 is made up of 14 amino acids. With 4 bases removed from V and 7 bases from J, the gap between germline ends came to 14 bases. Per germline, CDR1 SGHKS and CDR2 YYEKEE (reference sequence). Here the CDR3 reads CASSVGGIGGELFF. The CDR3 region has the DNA TGTGCCAGCAGCGTAGGGGGGATCGGCGGGGAGCTGTTTTTT. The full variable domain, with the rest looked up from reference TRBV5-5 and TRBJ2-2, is DAGVTQSPTHLIKTRGQQVTLRCSPISGHKSVSWYQQVLGQGPQFIFQYYEKEERGRGNFPDRFSARQFPNYSSELNVNALLLGDSALYLCASSVGGIGGELFFGEGSRLTVL.

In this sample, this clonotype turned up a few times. The CDR3 coding sequence is TGTGCCAGCAGCCGTTGGGCAGAAGAACAGTTCTTC. Protein product: CASSRWAEEQFF. The chain joins TRBV3-1 to TRBJ2-1; D not certain. Germline values: CDR1 LGHDT, CDR2 YNNKEL (reference sequence). The V gene lost 4 bases and the J gene lost 13 bases, with 14 bases spanning the gap. This CDR3 is 12 amino acids long.